This paragraph reports one TCR beta chain. Its antigen has not been determined. No per-base quality is available; no much larger clone lies one base away. Peripheral blood CD8+ and CD4+ T cells from healthy donors, Susac syndrome patients and multiple sclerosis patients were profiled by high-throughput TCR beta sequencing. The Susac syndrome patients fulfilled recently defined diagnostic criteria for either definite or probable disease. Bulk CD8+ and CD4+ T cells were purified by magnetic negative isolation, whereas CD8+ TEMRA cells were enriched by FACS. Blood was drawn into EDTA tubes, processed within 24 hours, and PBMCs were isolated by density gradient centrifugation. PBMCs intended for TCR sequencing were frozen in liquid nitrogen and were later thawed in a 37 degrees C water bath. The sorted or isolated CD4+, CD8+ and CD8+ TEMRA cells reached a purity of at least 90%. These data come from a study of CD8 T cells in Susac syndrome (dated by TCRdb to the late 2010s). Study-wide context: Of the Susac syndrome patients who were sequenced, over five had clinically active disease and roughly eight were in clinical remission. At blood withdrawal, Susac syndrome patients were therapy-naive, treated with corticosteroids (with IVIg additionally given to some), or treated with IVIg alone. The study used repertoire sequencing to test whether antigen drove CD8+ T cell activation and differentiation in Susac syndrome. Study-wide findings and limitations: In patients with Susac syndrome, the CD4+ T cell repertoire showed no detectable clonal expansion. The TCR sequencing and HLA analysis was acknowledged to have included a relatively small number of individuals.

V has 5 bases trimmed and J has 7 bases trimmed; junction bases matching no gene number 17. The CDR3 covers 16 residues, taking in both the cysteine and the phenylalanine. The entry retains the CDR3 DNA only, 48 bases that are in frame from base 1. The germline V gene (reference sequence) provides CDR1 LGHDT and CDR2 YNNKEL. RNA was extracted using the RNeasy kit, and about 0.45 to 1 ug of the RNA was reverse transcribed with random hexamers. TCR beta CDR3 regions were amplified with the immunoSEQ multiplex PCR assay covering 54 Vbeta and 13 Jbeta segments. Bias from PCR amplification was corrected by using a synthetic template baseline for primer optimization and for computational correction. Regarding the original processing steps: Reads were assigned to V, D and J genes according to IMGT and analyzed in immunoSEQ Analyzer, with only productive sequences retained. Clonality was computed as one minus Shannon entropy normalized by log2 of the number of productive unique sequences. For each patient and control, public and private clones were evaluated among the 100 most prevalent clones. Clones were defined as Susac-specific when absent from the healthy and MS cohorts, from approximately 970 published viral clones and from other ImmuneACCESS disease sequences. TCRdb reworked the public reads: Q25 trimming with fastp, MiXCR clone assembly, productive beta chains retained. Entries are consolidated by CDR3 protein sequence, retaining the most common genes and DNA. The V and J calls here are based on TCRdb, not the publication. Here the sample has some 150,000 distinct CDR3 sequences; 95% occur a single time. Of the sample, more than 0.11% falls within the top ten clones.

The TCR comes from a human donor with Susac syndrome. Sequences were obtained from CD4+ T cells from PBMCs. The sequence joins TRBV3-1 to TRBJ2-7; the central 7 bases match TRBD2. The DNA sequence follows: TGTGCCAGCAGCTCCGGCGGGGGAGGGTCTTTTAAAGAGCAGTACTTC. This codes for CASSSGGGGSFKEQYF.